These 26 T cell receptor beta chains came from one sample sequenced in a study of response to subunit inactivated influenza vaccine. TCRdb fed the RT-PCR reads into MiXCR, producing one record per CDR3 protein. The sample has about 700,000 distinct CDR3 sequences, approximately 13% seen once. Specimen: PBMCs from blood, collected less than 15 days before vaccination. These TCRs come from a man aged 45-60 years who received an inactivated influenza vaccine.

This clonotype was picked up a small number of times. CDR3 in DNA: TGTGCCAGCAGCCCGAGCAGCCTTGTTAATGAAAAACTGTTTTTT. This encodes CASSPSSLVNEKLFF. The chain uses TRBV7-2 and TRBJ1-4; no reliable D call. V was trimmed by 5 bases and J by 4 bases, leaving 14 bases between them. Germline V gene sequence: CDR1 SGHTA, CDR2 FQGNSA. This CDR3 has 15 amino acids. The full variable domain, with the rest looked up from reference TRBV7-2 and TRBJ1-4, is GAGVSQSPSNKVTEKGKDVELRCDPISGHTALYWYRQSLGQGLEFLIYFQGNSAPDKSGLPSDRFSAERTGGSVSTLTIQRTQQEDSAVYLCASSPSSLVNEKLFFGSGTQLSVL.

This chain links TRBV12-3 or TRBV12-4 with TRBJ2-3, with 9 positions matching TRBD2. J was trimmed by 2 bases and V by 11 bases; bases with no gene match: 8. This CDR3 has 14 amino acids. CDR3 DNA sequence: TGTGCCGCCGCGGGGGGGCGAGTCACAGATACGCAGTATTTT. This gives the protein CAAAGGRVTDTQYF.

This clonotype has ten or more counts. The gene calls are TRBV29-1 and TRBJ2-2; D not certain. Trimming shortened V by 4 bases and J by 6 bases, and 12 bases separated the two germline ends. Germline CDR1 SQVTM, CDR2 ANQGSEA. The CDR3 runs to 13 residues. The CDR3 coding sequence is TGCAGCGTTGGTCTAGTGATAGCCGGGGAGCTGTTTTTT. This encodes CSVGLVIAGELFF.

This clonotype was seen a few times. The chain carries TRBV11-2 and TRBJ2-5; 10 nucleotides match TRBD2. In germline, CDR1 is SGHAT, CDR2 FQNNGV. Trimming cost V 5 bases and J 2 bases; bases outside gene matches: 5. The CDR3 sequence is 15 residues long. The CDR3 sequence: CASSVQAGGQETQYF. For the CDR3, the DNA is TGTGCCAGCAGCGTACAAGCGGGGGGGCAAGAGACCCAGTACTTC.

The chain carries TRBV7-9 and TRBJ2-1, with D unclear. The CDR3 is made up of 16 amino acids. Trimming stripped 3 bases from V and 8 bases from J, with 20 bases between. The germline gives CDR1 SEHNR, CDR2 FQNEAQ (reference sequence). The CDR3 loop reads CASSLEKTSFGDEQFF. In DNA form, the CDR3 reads TGTGCCAGCAGCTTGGAGAAGACGTCTTTTGGGGATGAGCAGTTCTTC.

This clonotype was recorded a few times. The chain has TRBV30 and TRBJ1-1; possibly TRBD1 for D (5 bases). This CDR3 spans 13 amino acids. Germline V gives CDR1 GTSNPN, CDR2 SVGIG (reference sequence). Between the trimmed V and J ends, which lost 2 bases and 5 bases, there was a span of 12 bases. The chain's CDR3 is CAWSYMGRTEAFF. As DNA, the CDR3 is TGTGCCTGGAGTTACATGGGGCGGACTGAAGCTTTCTTT.

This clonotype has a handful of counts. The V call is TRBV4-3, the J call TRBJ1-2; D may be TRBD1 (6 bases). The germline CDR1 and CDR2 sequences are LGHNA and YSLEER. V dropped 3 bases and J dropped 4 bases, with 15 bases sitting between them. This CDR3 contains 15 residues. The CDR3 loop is CASSHPSPTGYGYTF. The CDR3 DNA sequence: TGCGCCAGCAGCCACCCTTCCCCGACAGGCTATGGCTACACCTTC.

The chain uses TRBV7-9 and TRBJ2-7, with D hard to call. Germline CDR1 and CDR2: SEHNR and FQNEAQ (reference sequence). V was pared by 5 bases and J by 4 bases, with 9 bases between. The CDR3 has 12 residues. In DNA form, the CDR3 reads TGTGCCAGCAGCCGAGACTTGTACGAGCAGTACTTC. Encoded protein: CASSRDLYEQYF.

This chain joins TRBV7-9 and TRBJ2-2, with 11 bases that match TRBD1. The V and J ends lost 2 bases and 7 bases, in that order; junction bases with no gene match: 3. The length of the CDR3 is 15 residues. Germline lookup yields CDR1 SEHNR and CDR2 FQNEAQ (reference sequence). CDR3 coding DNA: TGTGCCAGCAGCTTACGGACAGGGGGCATCGGGGAGCTGTTTTTT. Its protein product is CASSLRTGGIGELFF. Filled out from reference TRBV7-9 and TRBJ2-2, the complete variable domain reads DTGVSQNPRHKITKRGQNVTFRCDPISEHNRLYWYRQTLGQGPEFLTYFQNEAQLEKSRLLSDRFSAERPKGSFSTLEIQRTEQGDSAMYLCASSLRTGGIGELFFGEGSRLTVL.

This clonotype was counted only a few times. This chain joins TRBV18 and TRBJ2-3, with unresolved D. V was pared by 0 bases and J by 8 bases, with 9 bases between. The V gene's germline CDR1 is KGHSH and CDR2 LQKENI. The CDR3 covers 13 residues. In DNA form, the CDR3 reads TGTGCCAGCTCACCACCGTCCCGGGTTACGCAGTATTTT. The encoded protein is CASSPPSRVTQYF.

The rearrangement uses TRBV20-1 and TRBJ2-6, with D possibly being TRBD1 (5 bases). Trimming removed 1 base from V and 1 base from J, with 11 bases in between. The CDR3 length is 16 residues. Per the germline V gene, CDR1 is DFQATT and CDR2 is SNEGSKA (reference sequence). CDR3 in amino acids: CSARGQLISGANVLTF. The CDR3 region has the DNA TGCAGTGCTAGAGGACAGCTAATATCTGGGGCCAACGTCCTGACTTTC.

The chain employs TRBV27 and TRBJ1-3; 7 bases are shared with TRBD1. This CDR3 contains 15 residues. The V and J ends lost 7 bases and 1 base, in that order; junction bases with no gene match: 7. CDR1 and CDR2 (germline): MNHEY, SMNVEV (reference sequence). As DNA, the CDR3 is TGTGCCAGCATGAACTCAGGGGGATCTGGAAACACCATATATTTT. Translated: CASMNSGGSGNTIYF.

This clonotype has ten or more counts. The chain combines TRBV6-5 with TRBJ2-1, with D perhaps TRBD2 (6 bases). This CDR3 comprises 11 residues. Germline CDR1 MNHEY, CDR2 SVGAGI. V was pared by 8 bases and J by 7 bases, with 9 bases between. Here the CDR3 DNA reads TGTGCCAGCGTCGCGGGGAATGAGCAGTTCTTC. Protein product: CASVAGNEQFF.

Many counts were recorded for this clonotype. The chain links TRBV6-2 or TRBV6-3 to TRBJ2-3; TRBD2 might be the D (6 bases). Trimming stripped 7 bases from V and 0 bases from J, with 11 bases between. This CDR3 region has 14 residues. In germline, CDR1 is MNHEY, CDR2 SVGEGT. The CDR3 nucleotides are TGTGCCAGCACCGACGGGGGTAGCACAGATACGCAGTATTTT. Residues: CASTDGGSTDTQYF.

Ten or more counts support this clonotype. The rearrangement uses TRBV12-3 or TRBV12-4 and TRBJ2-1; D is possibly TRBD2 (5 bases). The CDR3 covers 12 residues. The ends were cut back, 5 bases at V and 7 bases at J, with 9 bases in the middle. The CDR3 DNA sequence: TGTGCCAGCAGTCCGACGGGGAATGAGCAGTTCTTC. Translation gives CASSPTGNEQFF.

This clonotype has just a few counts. CDR3 nucleotides: TGTGCCAGCAGCTTAGCCCCAACTAACTACGAGCAGTACTTC. Its translation: CASSLAPTNYEQYF. The V and J genes are TRBV7-9 and TRBJ2-7; D remains ambiguous. The germline V gene has CDR1 SEHNR and CDR2 FQNEAQ (reference sequence). This CDR3 spans 14 amino acids. With 0 bases removed from V and 3 bases from J, the gap between germline ends came to 9 bases.

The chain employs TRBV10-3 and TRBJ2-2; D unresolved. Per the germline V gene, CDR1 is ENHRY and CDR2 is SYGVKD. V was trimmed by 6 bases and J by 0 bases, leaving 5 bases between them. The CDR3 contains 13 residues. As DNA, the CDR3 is TGTGCCATCAGGGTTACGAACACCGGGGAGCTGTTTTTT. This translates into CAIRVTNTGELFF.

CDR3 nucleotides: TGTGCCAGCAGCAGGACTAGTCCTCCCGAGCAGTACTTC. It translates to CASSRTSPPEQYF. This chain links TRBV28 with TRBJ2-7; 7 bases fit TRBD2. The germline gives CDR1 MDHEN, CDR2 SYDVKM. The CDR3 contains 13 residues. V shed 6 bases, J shed 6 bases, and the junction held 8 bases outside the gene matches.

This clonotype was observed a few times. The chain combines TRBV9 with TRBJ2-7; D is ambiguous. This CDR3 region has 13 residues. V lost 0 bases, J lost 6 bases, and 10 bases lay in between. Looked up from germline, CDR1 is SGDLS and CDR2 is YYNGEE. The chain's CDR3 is CASSVGISGEQYF. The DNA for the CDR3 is TGTGCCAGCAGCGTAGGGATTTCCGGCGAGCAGTACTTC.

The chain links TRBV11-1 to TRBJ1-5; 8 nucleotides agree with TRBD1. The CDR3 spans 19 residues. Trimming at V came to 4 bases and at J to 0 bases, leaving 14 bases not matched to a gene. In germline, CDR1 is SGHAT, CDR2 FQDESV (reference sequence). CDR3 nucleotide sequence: TGTGCCAGCAGCTCCTCCGGGACAGGCCTGATAGATAGCAATCAGCCCCAGCATTTT. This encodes CASSSSGTGLIDSNQPQHF.

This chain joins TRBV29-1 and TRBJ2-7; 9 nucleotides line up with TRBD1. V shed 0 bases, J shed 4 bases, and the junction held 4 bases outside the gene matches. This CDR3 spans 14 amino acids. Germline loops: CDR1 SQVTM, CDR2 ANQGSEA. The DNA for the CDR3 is TGCAGCGTTGAAGAGAGGGACAGGGCGTACGAGCAGTACTTC. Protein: CSVEERDRAYEQYF.

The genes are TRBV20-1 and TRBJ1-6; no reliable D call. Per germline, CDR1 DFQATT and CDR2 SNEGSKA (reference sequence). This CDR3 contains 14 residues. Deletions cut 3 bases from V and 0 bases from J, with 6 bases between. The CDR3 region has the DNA TGCAGTGCTAGTACGAGCTCCTATAATTCACCCCTCCACTTT. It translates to CSASTSSYNSPLHF.

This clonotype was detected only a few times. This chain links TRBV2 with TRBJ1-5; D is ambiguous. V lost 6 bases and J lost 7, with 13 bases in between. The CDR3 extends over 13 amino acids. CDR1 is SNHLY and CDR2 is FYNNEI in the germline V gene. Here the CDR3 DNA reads TGTGCCAGCAGAGAGGGCCCTGGGCAGCCCCAGCATTTT. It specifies CASREGPGQPQHF.

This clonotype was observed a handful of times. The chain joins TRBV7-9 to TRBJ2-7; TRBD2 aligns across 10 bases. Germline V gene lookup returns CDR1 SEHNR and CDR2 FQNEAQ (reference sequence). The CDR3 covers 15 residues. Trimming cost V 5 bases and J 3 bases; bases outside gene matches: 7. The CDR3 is CASSRTGLAFYEQYF. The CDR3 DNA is TGTGCCAGCAGCCGGACGGGACTAGCGTTCTACGAGCAGTACTTC.

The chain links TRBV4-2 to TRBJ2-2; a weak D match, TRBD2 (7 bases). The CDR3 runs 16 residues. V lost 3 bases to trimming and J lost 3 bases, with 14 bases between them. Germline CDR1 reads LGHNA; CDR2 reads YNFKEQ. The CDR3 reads CASSHLGGGDTGELFF. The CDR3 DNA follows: TGTGCCAGCAGCCACCTTGGGGGGGGCGACACCGGGGAGCTGTTTTTT.

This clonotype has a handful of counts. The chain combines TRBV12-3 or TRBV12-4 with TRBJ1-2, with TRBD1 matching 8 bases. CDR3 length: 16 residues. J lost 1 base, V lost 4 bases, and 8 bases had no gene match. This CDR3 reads CASSWAGTGSNYGYTF. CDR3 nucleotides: TGTGCCAGCAGTTGGGCGGGGACAGGAAGTAACTATGGCTACACCTTC.